These 24 T cell receptor beta chains originate from one sample sequenced in a study of identical twins. TCRdb analysed the 5' RACE reads with MiXCR anew, one entry per CDR3 protein. The sample has approximately 700,000 distinct CDR3 sequences, 15% to 20% seen once. These data are also associated with another study on T cells expressing NK-cell markers.

Sequenced: PBMCs. Source of these receptors: a woman in her late teens or twenties in good health.

The chain is built from TRBV10-3 and TRBJ1-1; 9 positions agree with TRBD1. V shed 7 bases and J 1 base; nucleotides not matched to a gene: 1. There are 13 residues in the CDR3. The germline V gene has CDR1 ENHRY and CDR2 SYGVKD. This CDR3 is CAIMTGGNTEAFF. The CDR3 nucleotides are TGTGCCATCATGACAGGGGGGAACACTGAAGCTTTCTTT.

This clonotype was counted a few times. This chain links TRBV12-5 with TRBJ1-1; 10 nucleotides line up with TRBD1. V lost 11 bases, J lost 1 base, and 7 bases stayed unmatched. The length of the CDR3 is 14 residues. Germline CDR1 reads LGHNT; CDR2 reads FRNRAP. The CDR3 nucleotides read TGTGCTGAAGACAGGGGGCTAACGAACACTGAAGCTTTCTTT. It specifies CAEDRGLTNTEAFF.

This clonotype was counted a few times. The chain recombines TRBV27 with TRBJ2-5, with D perhaps matching TRBD2 (6 bases). In germline, CDR1 is MNHEY, CDR2 SMNVEV (reference sequence). V was pared by 3 bases and J by 5 bases, with 19 bases between. The CDR3 is made up of 16 amino acids. The CDR3 nucleotides read TGTGCCAGCAGTTTCCAGGGTTTAGGCGGAGGGGAGACCCAGTACTTC. Its translation is CASSFQGLGGGETQYF.

The chain combines TRBV12-3 or TRBV12-4 with TRBJ2-7; D might be TRBD1 (6 bases). Between the trimmed V and J ends, which lost 0 bases and 2 bases, there was a span of 8 bases. The CDR3 extends over 14 amino acids. The DNA of the CDR3 is TGTGCCAGCAGTTTAGCGGGGGCTACCTACGAGCAGTACTTC. As protein: CASSLAGATYEQYF.

This sequence joins TRBV11-2 and TRBJ2-3; possible D gene TRBD1, 5 bases. The CDR3 runs 15 residues. The V gene's germline CDR1 is SGHAT and CDR2 FQNNGV. V was pared by 4 bases and J by 5 bases, with 16 bases between. The CDR3 here is CASSSRQILGDTQYF. CDR3 nucleotides: TGTGCCAGCAGCTCCAGACAGATACTGGGAGATACGCAGTATTTT. Variable domain in full (rest from reference TRBV11-2 and TRBJ2-3): EAGVAQSPRYKIIEKRQSVAFWCNPISGHATLYWYQQILGQGPKLLIQFQNNGVVDDSQLPKDRFSAERLKGVDSTLKIQPAKLEDSAVYLCASSSRQILGDTQYFGPGTRLTVL.

This clonotype appeared a few times. The V gene is TRBV12-3 or TRBV12-4, the J gene TRBJ1-4; D unclear. The CDR3 length is 14 residues. V was shortened by 6 bases and J by 4 bases, with 12 bases between the two germline ends. The CDR3 region is CASSRPSSNEKLFF. The CDR3 DNA reads as TGTGCCAGCAGCCGTCCCTCCAGTAATGAAAAACTGTTTTTT.

The chain recombines TRBV21-1 with TRBJ2-7; the D call TRBD2 from the table was never checked on the DNA. TRBV21-1 is an annotated pseudogene. This CDR3 has 15 amino acids. For the CDR3, the DNA is TGTGCCAGCGCCAGGACTAGCGGGAGGCTCTACGAGCAGTACTTC. It codes for CASARTSGRLYEQYF.

The genes are TRBV10-3 and TRBJ2-3; the D gene is possibly TRBD1 (6 bases). Germline values: CDR1 ENHRY, CDR2 SYGVKD. The CDR3 covers 18 residues. The V and J ends lost 3 bases and 2 bases respectively, with 21 bases between them. The CDR3 DNA follows: TGTGCCATCAGTGAACCGCCAGGGTGGGCAGGGGACACAGATACGCAGTATTTT. Residues: CAISEPPGWAGDTDTQYF.

The chain has TRBV4-3 and TRBJ2-3, with 10 bases lining up with TRBD2. The length of the CDR3 is 16 residues. V gave up 4 bases and J gave up 3 bases; unmatched junction bases: 7. The germline gives CDR1 LGHNA, CDR2 YSLEER. This chain's CDR3 is CASSLLAGVGTDTQYF. The DNA for the CDR3 is TGCGCCAGCAGCCTTCTAGCGGGAGTGGGGACAGATACGCAGTATTTT.

This clonotype came up a few times. The junction and the germline gene differ at one end; a read error may be behind it. The chain employs TRBV20-1 and TRBJ2-3; no reliable D call. Germline loops: CDR1 DFQATT, CDR2 SNEGSKA (reference sequence). The CDR3 contains 8 residues. This CDR3 reads CITDTQYF. CDR3 in DNA: TGTATCACAGATACGCAGTATTTT.

This clonotype was detected only a few times. This rearrangement joins TRBV6-5 to TRBJ2-1; D is perhaps TRBD2 (6 bases). This CDR3 region has 15 residues. Trimming cost V 4 bases and J 4 bases, with 14 bases left between them. Germline CDR1 and CDR2: MNHEY and SVGAGI. This CDR3 is CASSSLTGEYNEQFF. The CDR3 DNA reads as TGTGCCAGCAGTTCCCTGACGGGGGAGTACAATGAGCAGTTCTTC.

This clonotype has only a few counts. This chain joins TRBV6-2 or TRBV6-3 and TRBJ2-7, with D tentatively TRBD2 (5 bases). This CDR3 is built from 14 residues. Germline CDR1 and CDR2: MNHEY and SVGEGT. V shed 3 bases and J shed 2 bases, with 11 bases lying between them. In DNA, the CDR3 is TGTGCCAGCAGTTATCGGGGAGAGGCCTACGAGCAGTACTTC. Protein: CASSYRGEAYEQYF.

The V gene is TRBV15, the J gene TRBJ2-7; 10 bases are shared with TRBD1. The germline V gene has CDR1 LNHNV and CDR2 YYDKDF (reference sequence). The J segment lost 6 bases and the V segment lost 0 bases, leaving 11 bases of the junction unmatched. The CDR3 loop spans 17 amino acids. The CDR3 DNA sequence: TGTGCCACCAGCAGAGATACAGGGTTCAGGACAGGGGGCGAGCAGTACTTC. Protein product: CATSRDTGFRTGGEQYF.

This clonotype was detected ten times or more. V is TRBV5-1 and J is TRBJ2-7; either TRBD1 or TRBD2 may supply D (6 bases each). Per germline, CDR1 SGHRS and CDR2 YFSETQ. The CDR3 extends over 16 amino acids. Trimming pared 2 bases from V and 7 bases from J, leaving 22 bases between. DNA for the CDR3: TGCGCCAGCAGCTTACTACTAGGAGGGACAATGGGTGAGCAGTACTTC. Amino acids: CASSLLLGGTMGEQYF.

V and J are TRBV7-3 and TRBJ2-7, with unresolved D. V dropped 3 bases and J dropped 5 bases, with 11 bases sitting between them. Germline-derived CDR1 and CDR2 are SGHTA and FQGTGA. The CDR3 totals 13 residues. The CDR3 DNA sequence: TGTGCCAGCAGCTTGTCCGGCCCGGACGAGCAGTACTTC. This codes for CASSLSGPDEQYF. Supplemented by reference TRBV7-3 and TRBJ2-7, the full variable domain reads GAGVSQTPSNKVTEKGKYVELRCDPISGHTALYWYRQSLGQGPEFLIYFQGTGAADDSGLPNDRFFAVRPEGSVSTLKIQRTERGDSAVYLCASSLSGPDEQYFGPGTRLTVT.

The genes are TRBV7-9 and TRBJ2-7; 11 nucleotides agree with TRBD2. The CDR3 has 14 amino acids. V dropped 2 bases and J dropped 6; count of bases not matched to a gene: 3. CDR1 and CDR2 from the germline V gene are SEHNR and FQNEAQ (reference sequence). The CDR3 region has the DNA TGTGCCAGCAGCTTACCACTAGCGGGAGTCGAGCAGTACTTC. Translating it yields CASSLPLAGVEQYF.

This clonotype was seen a single time. This chain joins TRBV5-1 and TRBJ2-1, with D tentatively TRBD1 or TRBD2 (5 bases each). The ends were cut back, 4 bases at V and 1 base at J, with 18 bases in the middle. Germline values: CDR1 SGHRS, CDR2 YFSETQ. The CDR3 length is 17 residues. CDR3 residues: CASSPGPQGKSYNEQFF. Here the CDR3 DNA reads TGCGCCAGCAGCCCGGGGCCCCAGGGTAAATCCTACAATGAGCAGTTCTTC.

This clonotype was seen at least ten times. The rearrangement links TRBV20-1 to TRBJ2-7; a weak D match, TRBD2 (5 bases). CDR1 and CDR2 from the germline V gene are DFQATT and SNEGSKA (reference sequence). This CDR3 is built from 11 residues. The CDR3 reads CSAGGAYEQYF. CDR3 nucleotides: TGCAGCGCTGGAGGCGCCTACGAGCAGTACTTC.

This clonotype was detected a few times. The gene calls are TRBV5-5 and TRBJ1-5; a weak D match, TRBD1 (6 bases). The germline CDR1 and CDR2 sequences are SGHKS and YYEKEE (reference sequence). CDR3 size: 14 residues. V lost 5 bases and J 5 bases, leaving 14 bases between the germline ends. Written as DNA, the CDR3 is TGTGCCAGCAGTCTACAGGGACATGATCAGCCCCAGCATTTT. Translation: CASSLQGHDQPQHF.

This clonotype was counted only a few times. This chain joins TRBV7-9 and TRBJ2-3; 7 bases are shared with TRBD1. The CDR3 is 13 amino acids. From germline, CDR1 is SEHNR and CDR2 FQNEAQ (reference sequence). Trimming cost V 8 bases and J 8 bases; bases outside gene matches: 10. The CDR3 loop is CASGGRGSPTQYF. The CDR3 coding sequence is TGTGCCAGCGGGGGCAGGGGGAGTCCTACGCAGTATTTT.

This clonotype was detected a few times. The gene calls are TRBV12-3 or TRBV12-4 and TRBJ2-7; 8 nucleotides match TRBD2. Germline trimming cut 5 bases from V and 0 bases from J; bases unmatched to any gene: 12. This CDR3 comprises 17 residues. Here the CDR3 DNA reads TGTGCCAGCAGTCTGCAATCTAGCGGGTCTAGCTCCTACGAGCAGTACTTC. It specifies CASSLQSSGSSSYEQYF.

As concerns this clonotype: Because it lacks the conserved phenylalanine or tryptophan at the end, this CDR3 is likely a read error. J is TRBJ2-5 and V is TRBV15; D possibly matches TRBD1 or TRBD2 (5 bases each). Germline V CDR1 and CDR2: LNHNV, YYDKDF (reference sequence). V was cut by 1 base and J by 1 base, with 10 bases left in between. The CDR3 is made up of 15 amino acids. The CDR3 DNA is TGTGCCACCAGCAGAGGGGGGTCAGGCCAAGAGACCCAGTACCTC. Encoded protein: CATSRGGSGQETQYL.

The chain carries TRBV6-5 and TRBJ2-5; 10 bases agree with TRBD2. Germline V CDR1 and CDR2: MNHEY, SVGAGI. This CDR3 is built from 16 residues. The trim removed 0 bases at V and 5 bases at J, leaving 6 bases unmatched. The CDR3 loop reads CASSYSVAGGQETQYF. DNA of the CDR3: TGTGCCAGCAGTTACTCCGTAGCGGGAGGCCAGGAGACCCAGTACTTC.

This chain connects TRBV5-1 to TRBJ2-3; D might be TRBD1 (6 bases). The ends were cut back, 9 bases at V and 0 bases at J, with 17 bases in the middle. Germline V gives CDR1 SGHRS, CDR2 YFSETQ. The CDR3 length is 15 residues. CDR3 protein: CATMPRGISTDTQYF. Written as DNA, the CDR3 is TGCGCCACCATGCCAAGGGGGATCAGCACAGATACGCAGTATTTT.